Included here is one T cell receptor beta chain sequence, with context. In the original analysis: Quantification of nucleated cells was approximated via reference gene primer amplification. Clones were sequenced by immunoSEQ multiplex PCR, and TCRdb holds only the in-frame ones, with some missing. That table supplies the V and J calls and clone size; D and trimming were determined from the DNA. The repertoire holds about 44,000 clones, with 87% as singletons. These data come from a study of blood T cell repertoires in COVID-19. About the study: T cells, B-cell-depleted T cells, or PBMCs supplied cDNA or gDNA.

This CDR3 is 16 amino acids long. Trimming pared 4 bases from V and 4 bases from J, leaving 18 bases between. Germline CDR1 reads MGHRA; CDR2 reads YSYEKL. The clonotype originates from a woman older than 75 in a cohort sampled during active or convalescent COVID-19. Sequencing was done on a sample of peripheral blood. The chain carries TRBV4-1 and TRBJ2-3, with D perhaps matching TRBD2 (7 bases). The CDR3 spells CASSPSYGGAADTQYF. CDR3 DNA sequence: TGCGCCAGCAGCCCCTCGTATGGGGGGGCCGCAGATACGCAGTATTTT.